A selection of T cell receptor beta chains follows, all from one sample in a study of blood T cell repertoires in COVID-19. The assay was immunoSEQ multiplex PCR, and TCRdb's table has in-frame clones only and misses some. The table includes about 300,000 clones, around 89% detected once. The material sequenced was peripheral blood. These receptors were collected from a man aged 40-49 years with acute or convalescent COVID-19. Both conserved end residues are part of each CDR3. A D gene is named only where the DNA matches it firmly. Some rows have no size entry. The others give once, few or many, or a class for an expanded clone.

len: 13; j_gene: TRBJ1-1; d_gene: -; abundance: -; v_gene: TRBV7-2; CDR3nt: TGTGCCAGCAGCTTACGTGCGGGGACTGAAGCTTTCTTT; CDR3aa: CASSLRAGTEAFF
len: 13; j_gene: TRBJ1-5; d_gene: TRBD1; abundance: -; v_gene: TRBV2; CDR3nt: TGTGCCAGCATGGACAGGGTCGAGCAGCCCCAGCATTTT; CDR3aa: CASMDRVEQPQHF
len: 15; j_gene: TRBJ2-1; d_gene: TRBD2; abundance: -; v_gene: TRBV5-1; CDR3nt: TGCGCCAGCAGCCGCGGACTAGTTACCTACAATGAGCAGTTCTTC; CDR3aa: CASSRGLVTYNEQFF
len: 13; j_gene: TRBJ2-2; d_gene: -; abundance: -; v_gene: TRBV5-1; CDR3nt: TGCGCCAGCAGCTTGATCACAACCGGGGAGCTGTTTTTT; CDR3aa: CASSLITTGELFF
len: 15; j_gene: TRBJ2-5; d_gene: -; abundance: -; v_gene: TRBV7-9; CDR3nt: TGTGCCAGCAGCTTAGCGCAGGCAGCCAAAGAGACCCAGTACTTC; CDR3aa: CASSLAQAAKETQYF
len: 17; j_gene: TRBJ2-7; d_gene: TRBD2; abundance: -; v_gene: TRBV7-8; CDR3nt: TGTGCCAGCAGCTTACCTACTAGCGGGTCTTTCTCCTACGAGCAGTACTTC; CDR3aa: CASSLPTSGSFSYEQYF
len: 15; j_gene: TRBJ1-4; d_gene: TRBD1; abundance: -; v_gene: TRBV5-1; CDR3nt: TGCGCCAGCAGCCCCAGGACAGGGGAGTTCGAAAAACTGTTTTTT; CDR3aa: CASSPRTGEFEKLFF
len: 15; j_gene: TRBJ1-5; d_gene: -; abundance: -; v_gene: TRBV7-8; CDR3nt: TGTGCCAGCAGCTTAGACAGGGTCGGCAATCAGCCCCAGCATTTT; CDR3aa: CASSLDRVGNQPQHF
len: 17; j_gene: TRBJ1-1; d_gene: TRBD1; abundance: -; v_gene: TRBV5-1; CDR3nt: TGCGCCAGCAGCTTCGACCGGGGACAGGGACCTTACACTGAAGCTTTCTTT; CDR3aa: CASSFDRGQGPYTEAFF
len: 13; j_gene: TRBJ1-2; d_gene: -; abundance: -; v_gene: TRBV19; CDR3nt: TGTGCCAGTAGTATAGACGTTAACTATGGCTACACCTTC; CDR3aa: CASSIDVNYGYTF
len: 15; j_gene: TRBJ2-1; d_gene: -; abundance: once; v_gene: TRBV9; CDR3nt: TGTGCCAGCAGCCCACCCCGATCTAGTGACAATGAGCAGTTCTTC; CDR3aa: CASSPPRSSDNEQFF
len: 12; j_gene: TRBJ1-2; d_gene: -; abundance: -; v_gene: TRBV7-8; CDR3nt: TGTGCCAGCAGCTTTCAGAACTATGGCTACACCTTC; CDR3aa: CASSFQNYGYTF
len: 15; j_gene: TRBJ1-2; d_gene: -; abundance: -; v_gene: TRBV30; CDR3nt: TGTGCCTGGAGCGATCACCCTGACAGCCGTTATGGCTACACCTTC; CDR3aa: CAWSDHPDSRYGYTF
len: 14; j_gene: TRBJ2-6; d_gene: TRBD1; abundance: -; v_gene: TRBV5-1; CDR3nt: TGCGCCACAGGACAGGGCTCTGGGGCCAACGTCCTGACTTTC; CDR3aa: CATGQGSGANVLTF
len: 14; j_gene: TRBJ1-2; d_gene: TRBD1; abundance: -; v_gene: TRBV6-5; CDR3nt: TGTGCCAGCAGCCAAACCGACAGGGACCATGGCTACACCTTC; CDR3aa: CASSQTDRDHGYTF
len: 14; j_gene: TRBJ1-1; d_gene: TRBD1; abundance: -; v_gene: TRBV5-1; CDR3nt: TGCGCCAGCAGCTTGGTAACAGGGGAGACTGAAGCTTTCTTT; CDR3aa: CASSLVTGETEAFF
len: 15; j_gene: TRBJ2-3; d_gene: TRBD2; abundance: -; v_gene: TRBV5-1; CDR3nt: TGCGCCAGTGGGGGTCGAGCGGGGAGCACAGATACGCAGTATTTT; CDR3aa: CASGGRAGSTDTQYF
len: 14; j_gene: TRBJ1-4; d_gene: -; abundance: -; v_gene: TRBV9; CDR3nt: TGTGCCAGCAGCGCACAGACCAGCGGTGAAAAACTGTTTTTT; CDR3aa: CASSAQTSGEKLFF
len: 13; j_gene: TRBJ1-2; d_gene: -; abundance: -; v_gene: TRBV25-1; CDR3nt: TGTGCCAGCAGTGAATATGGCGGCTATGGCTACACCTTC; CDR3aa: CASSEYGGYGYTF
len: 13; j_gene: TRBJ2-7; d_gene: -; abundance: once; v_gene: TRBV5-4; CDR3nt: TGTGCCAGCAGCTTCGGGGACTCCTACGAGCAGTACTTC; CDR3aa: CASSFGDSYEQYF
len: 15; j_gene: TRBJ1-5; d_gene: -; abundance: once; v_gene: TRBV27; CDR3nt: TGTGCCAGCAGTTTGGTATCAGGGGACAATCAGCCCCAGCATTTT; CDR3aa: CASSLVSGDNQPQHF
len: 13; j_gene: TRBJ1-1; d_gene: -; abundance: -; v_gene: TRBV6-5; CDR3nt: TGTGCCAGTCGCCAGGGCTGGAACACTGAAGCTTTCTTT; CDR3aa: CASRQGWNTEAFF
len: 14; j_gene: TRBJ1-1; d_gene: -; abundance: -; v_gene: TRBV25-1; CDR3nt: TGTGCCAGCAGTGATCAGGGGATTCGAGCTGAAGCTTTCTTT; CDR3aa: CASSDQGIRAEAFF
len: 16; j_gene: TRBJ1-3; d_gene: -; abundance: -; v_gene: TRBV18; CDR3nt: TGTGCCAGCTCACCATACCAGGGAAGAACTGGAAACACCATATATTTT; CDR3aa: CASSPYQGRTGNTIYF
len: 13; j_gene: TRBJ1-1; d_gene: -; abundance: -; v_gene: TRBV19; CDR3nt: TGTGCCAGTATGAACAGCCTTAACACTGAAGCTTTCTTT; CDR3aa: CASMNSLNTEAFF
len: 16; j_gene: TRBJ2-7; d_gene: TRBD1; abundance: once; v_gene: TRBV7-6; CDR3nt: TGTGCCAGCAGCGCGGGACAGGGGAAACCCTCCTACGAGCAGTACTTC; CDR3aa: CASSAGQGKPSYEQYF
len: 16; j_gene: TRBJ1-5; d_gene: -; abundance: -; v_gene: TRBV6-1; CDR3nt: TGTGCCAGCAGTGAAGCCCCCACAGGCCCCCGCCAGCCCCAGCATTTT; CDR3aa: CASSEAPTGPRQPQHF
len: 15; j_gene: TRBJ2-1; d_gene: TRBD2; abundance: -; v_gene: TRBV5-1; CDR3nt: TGCGCCAGCAGCTTGAGCGGGGGGGCCCGGAATGAGCAGTTCTTC; CDR3aa: CASSLSGGARNEQFF
len: 18; j_gene: TRBJ2-1; d_gene: -; abundance: -; v_gene: TRBV6-4; CDR3nt: TGTGCCAGCAGTCGCCCACGTGGGTCTTCCGGAGTCTACAATGAGCAGTTCTTC; CDR3aa: CASSRPRGSSGVYNEQFF
len: 16; j_gene: TRBJ2-7; d_gene: -; abundance: -; v_gene: TRBV19; CDR3nt: TGTGCCAGTAGTCCCAACTTAGGACAAGGCACCTACGAGCAGTACTTC; CDR3aa: CASSPNLGQGTYEQYF
len: 11; j_gene: TRBJ1-1; d_gene: TRBD1; abundance: -; v_gene: TRBV20-1; CDR3nt: TGCAGTGCTATTCGACAGGGTGAAGCTTTCTTT; CDR3aa: CSAIRQGEAFF
len: 15; j_gene: TRBJ2-7; d_gene: -; abundance: -; v_gene: TRBV21-1; CDR3nt: TGTGCCAGCAGCAAAGCCCCGGACAGGGGATACGAGCAGTACTTC; CDR3aa: CASSKAPDRGYEQYF
len: 15; j_gene: TRBJ2-3; d_gene: -; abundance: -; v_gene: TRBV10-1; CDR3nt: TGCGCCAGCAGTGAGACGGCAGGATTTACAGATACGCAGTATTTT; CDR3aa: CASSETAGFTDTQYF
len: 17; j_gene: TRBJ2-3; d_gene: TRBD2; abundance: -; v_gene: TRBV6-1; CDR3nt: TGTGCCAGCAGTGAACAGCGGGGGGGCAGGAGCACAGATACGCAGTATTTT; CDR3aa: CASSEQRGGRSTDTQYF
len: 14; j_gene: TRBJ1-1; d_gene: -; abundance: -; v_gene: TRBV3-1/TRBV3-2; CDR3nt: TGTGCCAGCAGCCAAGATGGCCAGGGGCGCCCAGCTTTCTTT; CDR3aa: CASSQDGQGRPAFF
len: 16; j_gene: TRBJ1-1; d_gene: -; abundance: -; v_gene: TRBV5-1; CDR3nt: TGCGCCAGCAGCTTGCTCCCGCTACAGGGGAACACTGAAGCTTTCTTT; CDR3aa: CASSLLPLQGNTEAFF
len: 16; j_gene: TRBJ1-1; d_gene: -; abundance: few; v_gene: TRBV24-1; CDR3nt: TGTGCCACCAGTGCCCTGGACCGGAAAGCGGGCACTGAAGCTTTCTTT; CDR3aa: CATSALDRKAGTEAFF
len: 14; j_gene: TRBJ2-7; d_gene: -; abundance: -; v_gene: TRBV2; CDR3nt: TGTGCCAGCAGTGTGGGTCGAGGCTCCTACGAGCAGTACTTC; CDR3aa: CASSVGRGSYEQYF
len: 17; j_gene: TRBJ1-4; d_gene: TRBD1; abundance: -; v_gene: TRBV5-1; CDR3nt: TGCGCCAGCAGCTTGGGGGGACAGGCCCTTCCTAATGAAAAACTGTTTTTT; CDR3aa: CASSLGGQALPNEKLFF
len: 13; j_gene: TRBJ2-2; d_gene: TRBD1; abundance: -; v_gene: TRBV24-1; CDR3nt: TGTGCCACCAGAACAGGGGGCACCGGGGAGCTGTTTTTT; CDR3aa: CATRTGGTGELFF
len: 15; j_gene: TRBJ2-3; d_gene: -; abundance: -; v_gene: TRBV5-1; CDR3nt: TGCGCCAGCAGCTTGGGCTACAGAGGCACAGATACGCAGTATTTT; CDR3aa: CASSLGYRGTDTQYF
len: 17; j_gene: TRBJ1-6; d_gene: -; abundance: once; v_gene: TRBV5-6; CDR3nt: TGTGCCAGCAGCTTGGAGCAGGGGTCTGCGTATAATTCACCCCTCCACTTT; CDR3aa: CASSLEQGSAYNSPLHF
len: 16; j_gene: TRBJ1-5; d_gene: -; abundance: -; v_gene: TRBV3-1/TRBV3-2; CDR3nt: TGTGCCAGCAGCCAAGAGACCCCGCGGGGCAATCAGCCCCAGCATTTT; CDR3aa: CASSQETPRGNQPQHF